This T cell receptor beta chain comes out of a study of blood T cell repertoires in COVID-19. Across the study: Acute and convalescent COVID-19 specimens originated in the United States, Italy and Spain.

Study processing details: Scientists estimated how many nucleated cells there were by amplifying reference gene primers. The method was immunoSEQ multiplex PCR; TCRdb's version includes in-frame clones alone and lacks a portion of them. Clonal size and the V and J genes are those of that table, whereas D and trimming came from the DNA. The sample contains over 120,000 clones, 60% to 85% of which appear only once. V was pared by 1 base and J by 8 bases, with 14 bases between. Germline loops: CDR1 MDHEN, CDR2 SYDVKM. The CDR3 covers 14 residues. The sequence was obtained from a woman older than 75 with active or convalescent COVID-19. The gene calls are TRBV28 and TRBJ1-2; D may be TRBD1 (6 bases). Sample: peripheral blood. The CDR3 sequence: CASSLLTPGVGYTF. CDR3 DNA: TGTGCCAGCAGTTTATTGACCCCAGGGGTCGGCTACACCTTC.